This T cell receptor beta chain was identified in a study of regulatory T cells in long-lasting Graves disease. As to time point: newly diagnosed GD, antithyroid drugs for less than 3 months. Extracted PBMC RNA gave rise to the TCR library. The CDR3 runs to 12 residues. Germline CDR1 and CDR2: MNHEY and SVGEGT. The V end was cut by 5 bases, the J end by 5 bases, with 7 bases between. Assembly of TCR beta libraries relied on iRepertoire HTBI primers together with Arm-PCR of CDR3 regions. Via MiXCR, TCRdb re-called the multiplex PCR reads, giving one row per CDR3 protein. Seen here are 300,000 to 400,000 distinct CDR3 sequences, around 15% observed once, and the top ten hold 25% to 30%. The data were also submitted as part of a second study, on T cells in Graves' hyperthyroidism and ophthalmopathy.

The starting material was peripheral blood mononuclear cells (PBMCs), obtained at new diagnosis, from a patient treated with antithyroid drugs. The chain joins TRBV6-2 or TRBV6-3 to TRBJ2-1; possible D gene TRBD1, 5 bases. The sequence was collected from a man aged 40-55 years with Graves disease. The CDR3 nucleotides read TGTGCCAGCAGTGCCAGGGACAATGAGCAGTTCTTC. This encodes CASSARDNEQFF.